The next 14 T cell receptor beta chains were all read from a single sample in a study of Graves' ophthalmopathy and Graves' hyperthyroidism. CDR3 regions of TCR beta were amplified from RNA transcripts. HTBI primers were employed in first-round RT-PCR, then a second-round multiplex PCR followed. TCRdb re-analysed the multiplex PCR reads in MiXCR, keeping a single row per CDR3 protein. Of roughly 410,000 distinct CDR3 sequences listed, 15% to 19% are singletons. Input material: peripheral blood. These receptors came from a woman aged 18-30 years with stable Graves' hyperthyroidism.

The chain carries TRBV5-1 and TRBJ1-1, with D perhaps TRBD1 (6 bases). Germline values: CDR1 SGHRS, CDR2 YFSETQ. V lost 3 bases and J lost 1, with 22 bases in between. This CDR3 spans 18 amino acids. CDR3 loop: CASSWRSGESRRNTEAFF. The DNA of the CDR3 is TGCGCCAGCAGCTGGCGCTCAGGGGAATCGAGGCGGAACACTGAAGCTTTCTTT.

This clonotype was detected many times. This chain uses TRBV6-5 with TRBJ1-1; D perhaps matches TRBD1 (5 bases). Trimming removed 8 bases from V and 0 bases from J, with 16 bases in between. The CDR3 consists of 15 residues. Germline-derived CDR1 and CDR2 are MNHEY and SVGAGI. CDR3: CASSIMTAMNTEAFF. CDR3 sequence (DNA): TGTGCCAGCTCAATAATGACAGCCATGAACACTGAAGCTTTCTTT.

This clonotype occurred many times. V and J are TRBV6-1 and TRBJ1-1; the D gene is possibly TRBD1 (6 bases). V lost 2 bases and J lost 5, with 15 bases in between. This CDR3 spans 15 amino acids. In germline, CDR1 is MNHNS, CDR2 SASEGT. Here the CDR3 reads CASSESQGLKTEAFF. The CDR3 bases are TGTGCCAGCAGTGAATCTCAGGGGCTTAAGACTGAAGCTTTCTTT.

This clonotype has ten or more counts. V and J are TRBV20-1 and TRBJ2-7; 7 bases line up with TRBD2. CDR3 size: 12 residues. From germline, CDR1 is DFQATT and CDR2 SNEGSKA (reference sequence). V shed 6 bases and J 5 bases; nucleotides not matched to a gene: 7. In nucleotides, the CDR3 is TGCAGTGCCATCCCGGGGGGTCACGAGCAGTACTTC. Protein product: CSAIPGGHEQYF.

This clonotype has ten or more counts. This chain joins TRBV7-8 and TRBJ1-2, with 9 positions matching TRBD1. CDR1 and CDR2 from the germline V gene are SGHVS and FQNEAQ. This CDR3 spans 14 amino acids. Germline trimming cut 3 bases from V and 10 bases from J; bases unmatched to any gene: 9. For the CDR3, the DNA is TGTGCCAGCAGCTTCGGGACAGGGATAAATGACTACACCTTC. Residues: CASSFGTGINDYTF. The whole variable domain, filled in from reference TRBV7-8 and TRBJ1-2, reads GAGVSQSPRYKVAKRGQDVALRCDPISGHVSLFWYQQALGQGPEFLTYFQNEAQLDKSGLPSDRFFAERPEGSVSTLKIQRTQQEDSAVYLCASSFGTGINDYTFGSGTRLTVV.

This clonotype was detected ten times or more. This chain connects TRBV6-1 to TRBJ1-1; D gene unclear. The CDR3 totals 13 residues. Germline CDR1 is MNHNS and CDR2 is SASEGT. V was trimmed by 4 bases and J by 5 bases, leaving 11 bases between them. CDR3 nucleotide sequence: TGTGCCAGCAGTGCCGGGATGTCGACTGAAGCTTTCTTT. The encoded protein is CASSAGMSTEAFF.

This clonotype was counted ten times or more. This chain joins TRBV12-3 or TRBV12-4 and TRBJ2-7, with 7 nucleotides matching TRBD1. The CDR3 contains 14 residues. Trimming took 6 bases from V and 6 from J; bases not matched to a gene: 11. CDR3 in DNA: TGTGCCAGCAGGTTCGACAGGGCTTCTGGCGAGCAGTACTTC. It specifies CASRFDRASGEQYF.

This clonotype was observed many times. The V gene is TRBV6-2 or TRBV6-3, the J gene TRBJ1-1, with TRBD1 identical over 11 bases. The CDR3 runs to 16 residues. The germline V gene encodes CDR1 MNHEY and CDR2 SVGEGT. V shed 6 bases and J 1 base; nucleotides not matched to a gene: 7. CDR3 DNA sequence: TGTGCCAGCAGACGGACAGGGGGCACTACGAACACTGAAGCTTTCTTT. Protein: CASRRTGGTTNTEAFF.

This clonotype came up many times. This rearrangement joins TRBV20-1 to TRBJ2-5; TRBD1 matches at 8 bases. Germline-derived CDR1 and CDR2 are DFQATT and SNEGSKA (reference sequence). V was clipped by 6 bases and J by 3 bases; unmatched bases: 6. This CDR3 is 13 amino acids long. CDR3 loop: CSAARQGKETQYF. Here the CDR3 DNA reads TGCAGTGCGGCTAGACAGGGGAAAGAGACCCAGTACTTC.

This clonotype was seen at least ten times. The rearrangement joins TRBV11-2 to TRBJ2-7, with D unresolved. Germline V CDR1 and CDR2: SGHAT, FQNNGV. V lost 0 bases and J 3 bases, leaving 9 bases between the germline ends. This CDR3 region has 14 residues. The CDR3 DNA is TGTGCCAGCAGCTTAGAGCTACAGATCTACGAGCAGTACTTC. Translating it yields CASSLELQIYEQYF.

Many counts were recorded for this clonotype. The rearrangement links TRBV29-1 to TRBJ2-7; 7 bases align to TRBD2. This CDR3 has 11 residues. The junction had 1 base not matched to a gene; V was cut back by 3 bases and J by 5 bases. The germline V gene has CDR1 SQVTM and CDR2 ANQGSEA. The CDR3 here is CSVDGGNEQYF. CDR3 sequence (DNA): TGCAGCGTTGACGGGGGGAACGAGCAGTACTTC.

The genes are TRBV19 and TRBJ1-2; D ambiguous. V was clipped by 5 bases and J by 4 bases, with 11 bases between them. The CDR3 runs to 13 residues. Germline assignment: CDR1 LNHDA and CDR2 SQIVND (reference sequence). Here the CDR3 DNA reads TGTGCCAGTAGTTTCGGTACACCCTATGGCTACACCTTC. Its translation: CASSFGTPYGYTF. Using reference TRBV19 and TRBJ1-2 for the parts outside the CDR3, the full variable domain is DGGITQSPKYLFRKEGQNVTLSCEQNLNHDAMYWYRQDPGQGLRLIYYSQIVNDFQKGDIAEGYSVSREKKESFPLTVTSAQKNPTAFYLCASSFGTPYGYTFGSGTRLTVV.

This clonotype was seen ten or more times. One end of the junction does not line up with germline, which may come from a read error. The chain uses TRBV12-3 or TRBV12-4 and TRBJ2-4, with a tentative D call TRBD1 (6 bases). The CDR3 runs to 13 residues. CDR3 nucleotide sequence: TGTGCCAGCAGTTTAGAACAGGGCAACATTAAGTACTTC. Protein product: CASSLEQGNIKYF.

This clonotype was seen many times. The rearrangement joins TRBV6-1 to TRBJ1-5, with D perhaps matching TRBD1 (5 bases). V gave up 7 bases and J gave up 0 bases, with 13 bases separating them. The CDR3 loop spans 15 amino acids. Germline V gene data show CDR1 as MNHNS and CDR2 as SASEGT. The CDR3 nucleotides read TGTGCCAGCAATACAGGAGCCTATAGCAATCAGCCCCAGCATTTT. As protein: CASNTGAYSNQPQHF.